This TCR beta chain derives from a study of blood T cell repertoires in COVID-19. Study details: The United States, Italy and Spain provided the acute and convalescent COVID-19 samples. T cells, B-cell-depleted T cells, or PBMCs supplied cDNA or gDNA.

With 1 base removed from V and 11 bases from J, the gap between germline ends came to 14 bases. This CDR3 spans 13 amino acids. TCRdb's table, derived via immunoSEQ multiplex PCR, lists solely in-frame clones and lacks some. The repertoire holds 200,000 to 250,000 clones, with over 75% as singletons. The sequenced sample was peripheral blood. The sequence was obtained from a man aged 50 to 60 with COVID-19, enrolled during active disease. The chain recombines TRBV12-3 or TRBV12-4 with TRBJ1-1; a possible D gene is TRBD1 (5 bases). This CDR3 is CASSLDGGKGAFF. The CDR3 region has the DNA TGTGCCAGCAGTTTAGACGGCGGTAAGGGGGCTTTCTTT.